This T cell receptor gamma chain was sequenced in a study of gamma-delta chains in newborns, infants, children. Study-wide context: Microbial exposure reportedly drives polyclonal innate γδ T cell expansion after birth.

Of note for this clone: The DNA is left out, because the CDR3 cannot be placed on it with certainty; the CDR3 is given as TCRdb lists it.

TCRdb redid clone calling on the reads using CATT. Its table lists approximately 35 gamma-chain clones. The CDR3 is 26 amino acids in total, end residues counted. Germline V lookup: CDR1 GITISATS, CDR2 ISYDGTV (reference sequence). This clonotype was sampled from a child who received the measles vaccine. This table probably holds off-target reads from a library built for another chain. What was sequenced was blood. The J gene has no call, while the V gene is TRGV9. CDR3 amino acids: CACDKVLGDSSWDTRQMFFGTGIKLF.